These 17 T cell receptor beta chains came from one sample sequenced in a study of graft-versus-host responses after intestinal transplantation. Clones were sequenced by immunoSEQ multiplex PCR, and TCRdb holds only the in-frame ones, with some missing. The repertoire includes 16,000 or so clones, approximately 83% of them detected once, and about 3.8% sits in the top ten. Graft tissue processing released intraepithelial and lamina propria lymphocytes. The source was ileum tissue, collected less than 600 days after intestinal transplantation. These receptors came from a human patient who received an intestinal transplant, so some T cells may come from the graft donor.

This chain links TRBV4-1 with TRBJ2-5; D unresolved. The closer fit of TRBJ2-7 to the DNA end suggests the J call may be wrong. Germline loops: CDR1 MGHRA, CDR2 YSYEKL. The CDR3 is 15 residues long. The CDR3 DNA sequence: TGCGCCAGCAGCCAACCTAACCTTGTGAGGTACGAGCAGTACTTC. This translates into CASSQPNLVRYEQYF.

The V gene is TRBV6-1, the J gene TRBJ1-2; D unresolved. Per germline, CDR1 MNHNS and CDR2 SASEGT. This CDR3 comprises 14 residues. The V end lost 5 bases, the J end lost 4 bases, and 14 bases lay between the germline ends. The CDR3 nucleotides are TGTGCCAGCAGTAAACCCAGTGGGTCCTATGGCTACACCTTC. Its translation: CASSKPSGSYGYTF.

The genes are TRBV13 and TRBJ2-7, with D perhaps TRBD1 (6 bases). The CDR3 has 14 amino acids. Germline-derived CDR1 and CDR2 are PRHDT and FYEKMQ (reference sequence). V lost 2 bases to trimming and J lost 2 bases, with 10 bases between them. The CDR3 DNA is TGTGCCAGCAGCTTACGACAGGCGACCTACGAGCAGTACTTC. This codes for CASSLRQATYEQYF.

The rearrangement joins TRBV5-4 to TRBJ2-5; D is ambiguous. Germline V gives CDR1 SGHNT, CDR2 YYREEE (reference sequence). Trimming took 1 base from V and 5 from J, leaving 9 bases between them. The CDR3 contains 13 residues. The CDR3 sequence: CASSLTLEETQYF. DNA for the CDR3: TGTGCCAGCAGCTTGACCCTGGAGGAGACCCAGTACTTC.

The rearrangement links TRBV5-1 to TRBJ2-7; 7 bases agree with TRBD1. V lost 1 base, J lost 3 bases, and 4 bases stayed unmatched. In germline, CDR1 is SGHRS, CDR2 YFSETQ. CDR3 size: 14 residues. This CDR3 is CASSLTGADYEQYF. The CDR3 DNA reads TGCGCCAGCAGCTTGACAGGGGCCGACTACGAGCAGTACTTC.

The J gene is TRBJ1-1, the V gene TRBV20-1; unclear D gene. The CDR3 consists of 11 residues. V lost 7 bases, J lost 6 bases, and 12 bases lay in between. Germline V CDR1 and CDR2: DFQATT, SNEGSKA (reference sequence). As DNA, the CDR3 is TGCAGTGGTATGAGATCCGCTGAAGCTTTCTTT. This codes for CSGMRSAEAFF.

This clone has only one observation. This chain connects TRBV5-4 to TRBJ2-3, with D hard to call. The V and J ends lost 3 bases and 1 base respectively, with 6 bases between them. This CDR3 region has 13 residues. CDR1 SGHNT and CDR2 YYREEE come from the germline V gene (reference sequence). Here the CDR3 reads CASSWAGTDTQYF. CDR3 DNA sequence: TGTGCCAGCAGCTGGGCGGGCACAGATACGCAGTATTTT.

The CDR3 bases are TGTGCCAGCAGGTATCGGACAGGGGCCAATGAAAAACTGTTTTTT. Protein: CASRYRTGANEKLFF. V usage is TRBV7-9 and J usage is TRBJ1-4; 9 bases match TRBD1. Germline V CDR1 and CDR2: SEHNR, FQNEAQ (reference sequence). This CDR3 is 15 amino acids long. J lost 5 bases, V lost 6 bases, and 7 bases had no gene match.

V is TRBV7-3 and J is TRBJ1-1; possible D gene TRBD1, 5 bases. The CDR3 is 16 residues long. Looked up from germline, CDR1 is SGHTA and CDR2 is FQGTGA. V gave up 2 bases and J gave up 3 bases, with 16 bases separating them. The CDR3 DNA sequence: TGTGCCAGCAGCTTATCTCCAGGGAGGCAGGACACTGAAGCTTTCTTT. This translates into CASSLSPGRQDTEAFF.

This chain links TRBV19 with TRBJ2-3; perhaps TRBD2 as D (6 bases). CDR1 is LNHDA, CDR2 SQIVND, per germline (reference sequence). V lost 5 bases, J lost 1 base, and 16 bases lay in between. The CDR3 runs 16 residues. The CDR3 loop reads CASSGEVVGGTDTQYF. CDR3 nucleotide sequence: TGTGCCAGTAGTGGGGAGGTTGTGGGGGGCACAGATACGCAGTATTTT. Combining the CDR3 with reference TRBV19 and TRBJ2-3 gives the whole variable domain DGGITQSPKYLFRKEGQNVTLSCEQNLNHDAMYWYRQDPGQGLRLIYYSQIVNDFQKGDIAEGYSVSREKKESFPLTVTSAQKNPTAFYLCASSGEVVGGTDTQYFGPGTRLTVL.

This clone was seen just once. This chain joins TRBV27 and TRBJ1-2; D ambiguous. Looked up from germline, CDR1 is MNHEY and CDR2 is SMNVEV (reference sequence). V dropped 5 bases and J dropped 0 bases, with 13 bases sitting between them. The CDR3 runs 15 residues. For the CDR3, the DNA is TGTGCCAGCAGTCCGTGGGGTGGCTCTAACTATGGCTACACCTTC. It encodes CASSPWGGSNYGYTF.

The chain recombines TRBV30 with TRBJ2-5; D remains unclear. Trimming removed 1 base from V and 1 base from J, with 7 bases in between. Germline V lookup: CDR1 GTSNPN, CDR2 SVGIG (reference sequence). There are 13 residues in the CDR3. The CDR3 loop is CAWSGRGQETQYF. CDR3 nucleotide sequence: TGTGCCTGGAGTGGGAGAGGCCAAGAGACCCAGTACTTC.

The rearrangement uses TRBV16 and TRBJ1-4; tentative D call: TRBD1 (5 bases). The V gene lost 3 bases and the J gene lost 4 bases, with 15 bases spanning the gap. This CDR3 is built from 16 residues. CDR1 and CDR2 from the germline V gene are KGHSY and FQNENV. The DNA for the CDR3 is TGTGCCAGCAGCCAGTCGCCAGGGTTTTTTAATGAAAAACTGTTTTTT. It codes for CASSQSPGFFNEKLFF.

The chain joins TRBV9 to TRBJ1-1; possibly TRBD1 for D (5 bases). Trimming removed 4 bases at V and 2 bases at J, with 9 bases between. The V gene's germline CDR1 is SGDLS and CDR2 YYNGEE. This CDR3 region has 13 residues. The chain's CDR3 is CASSFRDNTEAFF. The CDR3 region has the DNA TGTGCCAGCAGCTTCCGGGACAACACTGAAGCTTTCTTT.

V is TRBV18 and J is TRBJ1-2; no clear D. The V end was cut by 1 base, the J end by 4 bases, with 7 bases between. CDR1 is KGHSH and CDR2 is LQKENI in the germline V gene. The length of the CDR3 is 13 residues. CDR3 DNA: TGTGCCAGCTCACCACAGGGCCTCTATGGCTACACCTTC. It yields the protein CASSPQGLYGYTF.

This clone has more than one count but fewer than ten. This rearrangement joins TRBV11-2 to TRBJ2-7, with D possibly matching TRBD2 (5 bases). The CDR3 length is 14 residues. V lost 5 bases and J lost 5, with 16 bases in between. Germline V gene data show CDR1 as SGHAT and CDR2 as FQNNGV. The CDR3 nucleotides are TGTGCCAGCAGCCGGAACCCAACTAGGGACGAGCAGTACTTC. This gives the protein CASSRNPTRDEQYF.

On this clone itself: A junction boundary mismatches the germline segment, possibly from a read error. The chain joins TRBV11-3 to TRBJ2-5; D might be TRBD1 (5 bases). The CDR3 is 12 residues long. CDR1 and CDR2 (germline): SGHNT, YENEEA. CDR3 sequence (DNA): TGTGCCAACAGCTTAGGGCAGGGTACCCAGTACTTC. Encoded protein: CANSLGQGTQYF.